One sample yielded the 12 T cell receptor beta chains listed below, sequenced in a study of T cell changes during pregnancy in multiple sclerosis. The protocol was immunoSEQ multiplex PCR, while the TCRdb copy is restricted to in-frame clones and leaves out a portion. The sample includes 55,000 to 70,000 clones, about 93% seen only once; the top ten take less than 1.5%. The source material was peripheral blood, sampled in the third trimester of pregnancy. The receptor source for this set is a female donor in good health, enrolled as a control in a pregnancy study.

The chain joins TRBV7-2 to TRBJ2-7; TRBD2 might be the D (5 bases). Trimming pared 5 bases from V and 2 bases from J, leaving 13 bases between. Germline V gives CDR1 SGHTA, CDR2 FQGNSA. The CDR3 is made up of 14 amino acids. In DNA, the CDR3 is TGTGCCAGCAGCACCGGGAAACTAACCTACGAGCAGTACTTC. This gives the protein CASSTGKLTYEQYF.

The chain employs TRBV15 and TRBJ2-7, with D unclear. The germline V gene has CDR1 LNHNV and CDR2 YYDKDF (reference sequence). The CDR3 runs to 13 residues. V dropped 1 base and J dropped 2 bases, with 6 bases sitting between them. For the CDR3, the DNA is TGTGCCACCAGCAGAGGCAAGCCCTACGAGCAGTACTTC. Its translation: CATSRGKPYEQYF.

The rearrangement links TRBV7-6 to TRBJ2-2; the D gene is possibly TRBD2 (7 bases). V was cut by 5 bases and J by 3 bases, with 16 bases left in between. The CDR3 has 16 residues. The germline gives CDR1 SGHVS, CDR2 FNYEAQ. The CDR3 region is CASSRRGGKDTGELFF. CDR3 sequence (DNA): TGTGCCAGCAGCAGGAGGGGGGGGAAGGACACCGGGGAGCTGTTTTTT. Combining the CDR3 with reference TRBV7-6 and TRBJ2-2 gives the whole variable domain GAGVSQSPRYKVTKRGQDVALRCDPISGHVSLYWYRQALGQGPEFLTYFNYEAQQDKSGLPNDRFSAERPEGSISTLTIQRTEQRDSAMYRCASSRRGGKDTGELFFGEGSRLTVL.

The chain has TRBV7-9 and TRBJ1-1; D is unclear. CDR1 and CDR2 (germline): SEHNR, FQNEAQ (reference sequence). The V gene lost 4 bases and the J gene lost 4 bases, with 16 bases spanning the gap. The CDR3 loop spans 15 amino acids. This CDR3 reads CASSSKNPPGTEAFF. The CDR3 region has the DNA TGTGCCAGCAGCTCGAAGAATCCCCCGGGCACTGAAGCTTTCTTT.

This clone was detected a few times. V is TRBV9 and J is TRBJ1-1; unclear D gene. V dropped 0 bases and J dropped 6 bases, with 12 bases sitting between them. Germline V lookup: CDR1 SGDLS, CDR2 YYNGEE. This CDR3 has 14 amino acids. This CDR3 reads CASSVVAGSPEAFF. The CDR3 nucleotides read TGTGCCAGCAGCGTAGTGGCGGGGAGTCCTGAAGCTTTCTTT. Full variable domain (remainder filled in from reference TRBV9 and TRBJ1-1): DSGVTQTPKHLITATGQRVTLRCSPRSGDLSVYWYQQSLDQGLQFLIQYYNGEERAKGNILERFSAQQFPDLHSELNLSSLELGDSALYFCASSVVAGSPEAFFGQGTRLTVV.

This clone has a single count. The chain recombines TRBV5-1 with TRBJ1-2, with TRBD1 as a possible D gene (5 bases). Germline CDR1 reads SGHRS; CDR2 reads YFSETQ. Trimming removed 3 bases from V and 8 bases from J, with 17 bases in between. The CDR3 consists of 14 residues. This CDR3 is CASSSGLGAGGYTF. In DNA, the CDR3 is TGCGCCAGCAGCTCCGGCCTCGGGGCGGGAGGCTACACCTTC.

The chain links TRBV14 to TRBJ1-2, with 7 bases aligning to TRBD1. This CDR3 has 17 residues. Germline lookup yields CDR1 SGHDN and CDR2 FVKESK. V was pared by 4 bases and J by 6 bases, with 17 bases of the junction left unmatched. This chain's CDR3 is CASSPLQGNRDSDGYTF. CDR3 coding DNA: TGTGCCAGCAGCCCCCTCCAAGGAAACCGGGACAGCGATGGCTACACCTTC.

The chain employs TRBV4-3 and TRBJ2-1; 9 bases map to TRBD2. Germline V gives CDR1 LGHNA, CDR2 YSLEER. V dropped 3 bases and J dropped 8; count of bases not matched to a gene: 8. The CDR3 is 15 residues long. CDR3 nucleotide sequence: TGCGCCAGCAGCCAGCCGGGACTAGCCAAGGATGAGCAGTTCTTC. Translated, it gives CASSQPGLAKDEQFF.

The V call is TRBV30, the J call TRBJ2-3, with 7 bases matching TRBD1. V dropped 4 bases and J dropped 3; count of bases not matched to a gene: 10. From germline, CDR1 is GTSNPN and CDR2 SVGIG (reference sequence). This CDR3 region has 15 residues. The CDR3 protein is CAWKRLGGSTDTQYF. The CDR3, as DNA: TGTGCCTGGAAAAGGTTAGGGGGCTCGACAGATACGCAGTATTTT. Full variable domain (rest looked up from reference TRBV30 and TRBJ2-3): SQTIHQWPATLVQPVGSPLSLECTVEGTSNPNLYWYRQAAGRGLQLLFYSVGIGQISSEVPQNLSASRPQDRQFILSSKKLLLSDSGFYLCAWKRLGGSTDTQYFGPGTRLTVL.

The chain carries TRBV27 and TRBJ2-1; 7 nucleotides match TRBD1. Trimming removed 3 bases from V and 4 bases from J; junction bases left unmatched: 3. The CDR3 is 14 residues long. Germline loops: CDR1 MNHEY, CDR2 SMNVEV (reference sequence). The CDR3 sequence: CASSFQGDYNEQFF. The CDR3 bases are TGTGCCAGCAGTTTCCAGGGGGATTACAATGAGCAGTTCTTC.

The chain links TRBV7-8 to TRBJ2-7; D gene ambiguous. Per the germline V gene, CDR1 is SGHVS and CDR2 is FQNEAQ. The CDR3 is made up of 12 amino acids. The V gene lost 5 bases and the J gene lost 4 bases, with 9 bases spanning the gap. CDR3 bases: TGTGCCAGCAGCAGAGGATATTACGAGCAGTACTTC. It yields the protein CASSRGYYEQYF.

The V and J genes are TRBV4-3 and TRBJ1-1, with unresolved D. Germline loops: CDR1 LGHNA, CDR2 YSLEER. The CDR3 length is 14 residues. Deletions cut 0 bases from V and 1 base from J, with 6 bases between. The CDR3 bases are TGCGCCAGCAGCCAAGACAGACAGAACACTGAAGCTTTCTTT. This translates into CASSQDRQNTEAFF.